Sequencing of this T cell receptor beta chain was carried out in a study of identical twins. Points from the study as a whole: Twin-shared out-of-frame alpha sequences showed excess low generation probability. Researchers caution that invariant MAIT and iNKT cells could partly confound zero-insertion analyses.

TCRdb ran MiXCR on the 5' RACE reads and lists one entry per CDR3 protein. The data hold about 520,000 distinct CDR3 sequences, with approximately 22% observed a single time. Notes on this clonotype: Its target is not known.

The V segment lost 0 bases and the J segment 6 bases; nucleotides outside the gene matches: 8. The germline CDR1 and CDR2 sequences are SGDLS and YYNGEE. The CDR3 runs to 16 residues. This sample also belongs to another study, concerning T cells expressing NK-cell markers. As that study records: Source material for TCR beta repertoires consisted of sorted CD3+CD56+NKG2C+, CD3+CD56+NKG2C- and CD3+CD56-NKG2C+ T cells. CD8+ T cells in roughly six donors included dominant NKG2C+ clonotypes at roughly 1.0-8%.

The sample comprised CD4+ T cells sorted from blood. This sequence joins TRBV9 and TRBJ2-1; TRBD2 matches at 8 bases. This receptor was identified in a woman under 30 in good health. The CDR3 here is CASSVASGGPGNEQFF. CDR3 bases: TGTGCCAGCAGCGTAGCCTCGGGGGGGCCGGGCAATGAGCAGTTCTTC.